There are many counts of the clone carrying this T cell receptor (beta chain). The entry originates in a study of metastatic and nonmetastatic thyroid tumors. Every patient was untreated before thyroid surgery. The CDR3 is made up of 13 amino acids. The V gene lost 5 bases and the J gene lost 0 bases, with 5 bases spanning the gap. Germline loops: CDR1 SGHDN, CDR2 FVKESK. TCRdb re-analyzed the PCR reads using MiXCR. The sample has about 21,000 clones, roughly 13% seen once; the top ten hold roughly 25%. The source of this sequence is a female donor with papillary thyroid cancer or a benign thyroid nodule (not recorded which). Some clones in this sample may be carry-over from other donors' samples. The genes are TRBV14 and TRBJ2-1; D is uncertain. The sequenced material came from blood. CDR3 sequence (DNA): TGTGCCAGCAGCTTCAGCTCCTACAATGAGCAGTTCTTC. Protein sequence: CASSFSSYNEQFF.